This TCR beta chain was observed in a study of cytomegalovirus exposure and HLA in healthy donors. As for the study in general: Among roughly 180 million T cells, an earlier analysis found about 110 million unique TCR beta sequences.

The study's findings and limits: Follow-up analysis found HLA locus-dependent TCR association rates, highest for DRB1 and lowest for HLA-C.

Primers for the PCR totalled 60 Vbeta and 13 Jbeta. Assay used: immunoSEQ multiplex PCR; TCRdb lists only in-frame clones, some missing. This sample's clone table lists some 75,000 clones. V lost 3 bases to trimming and J lost 1 base, with 6 bases between them. Germline V gene lookup returns CDR1 MNHEY and CDR2 SMNVEV (reference sequence). The CDR3 has 13 residues. About this clone itself: As yet, its antigen is unknown.

This TCR was recovered from a man between 35 and 55 years old in good health and CMV-seronegative. The chain combines TRBV27 with TRBJ2-5; no firm D call. The sequencing sample was made of PBMCs. CDR3 sequence (DNA): TGTGCCAGCAGTTTGGTCAGCCAAGAGACCCAGTACTTC. Protein sequence: CASSLVSQETQYF.